Listed below are T cell receptor beta chains from one sample, sequenced in a study of cytomegalovirus exposure and HLA in healthy donors. TCRdb's table, derived via immunoSEQ multiplex PCR, lists solely in-frame clones and lacks some. This sample has some 130,000 clones, with just under 80% found just once. The material sequenced was PBMCs. These receptors all stem from a woman aged 18 to 35 in good health and CMV-seronegative. CDR3s leave out the opening cysteine and the closing phenylalanine or tryptophan. Each record gives: CDR3 length, V gene, CDR3 protein.

cdr3_length: 12
v_call: TRBV19
cdr3_aa: ASSGAGGRNEQF

cdr3_length: 11
v_call: TRBV9
cdr3_aa: ASSVTGRGEQY

cdr3_length: 15
v_call: TRBV7-2
cdr3_aa: ASSLSGTSWGGETQY

cdr3_length: 10
v_call: TRBV7-9
cdr3_aa: ASSLINSGEF

cdr3_length: 10
v_call: TRBV6-4
cdr3_aa: ASSDGGTEAF

cdr3_length: 16
v_call: TRBV5-6
cdr3_aa: ASSRRGQAGFTDYEQY

cdr3_length: 12
v_call: TRBV30
cdr3_aa: AWSDGTDNQPQH

cdr3_length: 14
v_call: TRBV6-1
cdr3_aa: ASSDTIRGQGNGYT

cdr3_length: 13
v_call: TRBV19
cdr3_aa: ASREDSTEYNEQF

cdr3_length: 14
v_call: TRBV15
cdr3_aa: ATSRDPTGSSDIQY

cdr3_length: 10
v_call: TRBV30
cdr3_aa: ACPEANYGYT

cdr3_length: 11
v_call: TRBV14
cdr3_aa: ASSQDINYGYT

cdr3_length: 13
v_call: TRBV13
cdr3_aa: ASSFTGDVGTEAF

cdr3_length: 11
v_call: TRBV19
cdr3_aa: ASSPQVNYGYT

cdr3_length: 17
v_call: TRBV30
cdr3_aa: AWSGPNRGQGIFDYGYT

cdr3_length: 12
v_call: TRBV6-1
cdr3_aa: ASSLAGGPYEQY

cdr3_length: 10
v_call: TRBV7-6
cdr3_aa: ASSPIVTEAF

cdr3_length: 8
v_call: TRBV29-1
cdr3_aa: SVGGAIPL

cdr3_length: 14
v_call: TRBV2
cdr3_aa: ASSPGLAGDYNEQF

cdr3_length: 12
v_call: TRBV5-1
cdr3_aa: ASSFAGGPYEQY

cdr3_length: 11
v_call: TRBV30
cdr3_aa: AWSGDSAYEQY

cdr3_length: 13
v_call: TRBV12-5
cdr3_aa: ASGAPGQGINEQY

cdr3_length: 13
v_call: TRBV5-1
cdr3_aa: ASSFLVRGTGELF

cdr3_length: 12
v_call: TRBV18
cdr3_aa: ASSPGTVGTEAF

cdr3_length: 13
v_call: TRBV10-2
cdr3_aa: ASKETSGFSYEQY

cdr3_length: 10
v_call: TRBV6-6
cdr3_aa: ASSPVTGELF

cdr3_length: 12
v_call: TRBV6-5
cdr3_aa: ASSYLDREAEAF

cdr3_length: 17
v_call: TRBV7-7
cdr3_aa: ASSYPPGSGRVNTGELF

cdr3_length: 13
v_call: TRBV5-4
cdr3_aa: ASSFGLAGYNEQF

cdr3_length: 13
v_call: TRBV30
cdr3_aa: ASHKGGSSYNEQF

cdr3_length: 12
v_call: TRBV6-4
cdr3_aa: ASSDGQGAETQY

cdr3_length: 14
v_call: TRBV10-3
cdr3_aa: AISARLAGGYNEQF

cdr3_length: 12
v_call: TRBV10-3
cdr3_aa: AISRTSGDNEQF

cdr3_length: 12
v_call: TRBV30
cdr3_aa: AWSSGDYNQPQH

cdr3_length: 10
v_call: TRBV19
cdr3_aa: APGGRETEAF

cdr3_length: 13
v_call: TRBV11-2
cdr3_aa: ASSLLAGGPDTQY

cdr3_length: 11
v_call: TRBV5-5
cdr3_aa: ASSPGQDTEAF

cdr3_length: 12
v_call: TRBV12-5
cdr3_aa: ASAQDWDYNEQF

cdr3_length: 13
v_call: TRBV5-4
cdr3_aa: ASSQRAGDYNEQF

cdr3_length: 10
v_call: TRBV18
cdr3_aa: ASSPAGIEQF